A selection of T cell receptor beta chains follows, all from one sample in a study of response to subunit inactivated influenza vaccine. TCRdb reprocessed the RT-PCR reads via MiXCR and lists one record per CDR3 protein. The repertoire holds around 320,000 distinct CDR3 sequences, with 20% to 25% as singletons. The specimen was PBMCs from blood, collected less than 22 months after vaccination. The receptors were gathered from a man between 50 and 75 years old who received an inactivated influenza vaccine. CDR3s include the opening cysteine and the closing phenylalanine or tryptophan. The order of the fields is clone size, J gene, D gene, V gene, CDR3 protein, CDR3 DNA. The D gene is left open where the match is weak. Not all rows give a size; the values are once, few, many and, for expanded clones, a class.

- | TRBJ2-3 | - | TRBV4-3 | CASSQELVSTQYF | TGCGCCAGCAGCCAAGAATTGGTCAGTACGCAGTATTTT
- | TRBJ1-6 | - | TRBV6-1 | CASRTTRVNNSALHF | TGTGCCAGCAGAACCACCAGGGTGAATAATTCAGCCCTCCACTTT
- | TRBJ2-1 | TRBD1 | TRBV7-2 | CASSLESGTDYNEQFF | TGTGCCAGCAGCTTAGAGTCTGGGACAGACTACAATGAGCAGTTCTTC
- | TRBJ2-7 | - | TRBV7-2 | CASSLSGNGEQYF | TGTGCCAGCAGCTTATCAGGGAACGGCGAGCAGTACTTC
- | TRBJ1-5 | - | TRBV6-1 | CASKKGRNSNQPQHF | TGTGCCAGCAAAAAAGGGCGGAATAGCAATCAGCCCCAGCATTTT
many | TRBJ2-1 | - | TRBV28 | CASSADFQSSYNEQFF | TGTGCCAGCAGTGCCGACTTCCAGAGCTCCTACAATGAGCAGTTCTTC
few | TRBJ1-2 | TRBD1 | TRBV11-2 | CASSLDRTGGYHYGYTF | TGTGCCAGCAGCTTAGATCGCACAGGGGGCTATCATTATGGCTACACCTTC
few | TRBJ2-4 | TRBD1 | TRBV7-9 | CATRRTTGIENIQYF | TGTGCCACGCGACGAACGACAGGGATCGAAAACATTCAGTACTTC
few | TRBJ1-4 | - | TRBV28 | CASSFLQGTNEKLFF | TGTGCCAGCAGTTTCCTACAGGGTACTAATGAAAAACTGTTTTTT
- | TRBJ2-3 | - | TRBV12-3/TRBV12-4 | CASSKGAGSRTDTQYF | TGTGCCAGCAGTAAGGGTGCGGGATCTCGCACAGATACGCAGTATTTT
- | TRBJ1-1 | - | TRBV20-1 | CSARDGGGPHSGNTEAFF | TGCAGTGCTAGAGACGGGGGGGGTCCACATTCAGGTAACACTGAAGCTTTCTTT
- | TRBJ2-1 | - | TRBV6-5 | CASRSSMGGLLYNEQFF | TGTGCCAGCAGGTCCTCAATGGGGGGACTTCTCTACAATGAGCAGTTCTTC
- | TRBJ1-2 | - | TRBV6-5 | CASSGPKLYGYTF | TGTGCCAGCAGTGGACCGAAACTCTATGGCTACACCTTC
few | TRBJ2-3 | TRBD2 | TRBV27 | CASRGLAATSTDTQYF | TGTGCCAGCAGGGGACTAGCGGCCACTAGCACAGATACGCAGTATTTT
- | TRBJ1-5 | - | TRBV15 | CATSRDQQPQHF | TGTGCCACCAGCAGAGATCAACAGCCCCAGCATTTT
few | TRBJ1-2 | - | TRBV4-1 | CASSLRAGGGANYGYTF | TGCGCCAGCAGCCTCAGAGCCGGCGGGGGGGCTAACTATGGCTACACCTTC
few | TRBJ1-1 | - | TRBV4-1 | CASSHTTDNTEAFF | TGCGCCAGCAGCCACACGACAGACAACACTGAAGCTTTCTTT
few | TRBJ2-4 | - | TRBV4-3 | CASSQDQAGPLNIQYF | TGCGCCAGCAGCCAAGATCAGGCGGGGCCCCTAAACATTCAGTACTTC
- | TRBJ1-5 | - | TRBV4-1 | CASSQVSGINQPQHF | TGCGCCAGCAGCCAAGTTTCAGGGATCAATCAGCCCCAGCATTTT
few | TRBJ2-5 | TRBD1 | TRBV5-1 | CASSRLLGTGAQETQYF | TGCGCCAGCAGCCGATTGCTGGGGACAGGGGCCCAAGAGACCCAGTACTTC